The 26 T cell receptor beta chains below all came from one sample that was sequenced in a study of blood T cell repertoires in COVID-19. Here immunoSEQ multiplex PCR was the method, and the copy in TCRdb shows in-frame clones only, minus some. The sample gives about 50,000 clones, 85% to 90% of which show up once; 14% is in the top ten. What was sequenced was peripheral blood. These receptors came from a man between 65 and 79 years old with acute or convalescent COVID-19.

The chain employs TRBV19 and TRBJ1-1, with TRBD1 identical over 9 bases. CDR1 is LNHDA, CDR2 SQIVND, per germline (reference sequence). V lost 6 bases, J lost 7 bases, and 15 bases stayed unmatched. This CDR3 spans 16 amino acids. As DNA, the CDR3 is TGTGCCAGTAGAAATGAAGGATTACAGGGGGCGATTGAAGCTTTCTTT. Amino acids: CASRNEGLQGAIEAFF. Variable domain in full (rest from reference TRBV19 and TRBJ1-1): DGGITQSPKYLFRKEGQNVTLSCEQNLNHDAMYWYRQDPGQGLRLIYYSQIVNDFQKGDIAEGYSVSREKKESFPLTVTSAQKNPTAFYLCASRNEGLQGAIEAFFGQGTRLTVV.

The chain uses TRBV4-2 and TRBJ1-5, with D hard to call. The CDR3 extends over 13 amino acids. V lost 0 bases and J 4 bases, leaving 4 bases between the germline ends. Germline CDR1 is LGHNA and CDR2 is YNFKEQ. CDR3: CASSQDPNQPQHF. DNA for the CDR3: TGTGCCAGCAGCCAAGATCCAAATCAGCCCCAGCATTTT.

CDR3 DNA sequence: TGCGCCAGCAGCCAAGAGGAACTAGCAGGTGTCGGGGAGCTGTTTTTT. Its protein is CASSQEELAGVGELFF. The chain uses TRBV4-3 and TRBJ2-2, with D tentatively TRBD2 (6 bases). Trimming removed 0 bases at V and 7 bases at J, with 15 bases between. Germline V gene sequence: CDR1 LGHNA, CDR2 YSLEER. The CDR3 extends over 16 amino acids.

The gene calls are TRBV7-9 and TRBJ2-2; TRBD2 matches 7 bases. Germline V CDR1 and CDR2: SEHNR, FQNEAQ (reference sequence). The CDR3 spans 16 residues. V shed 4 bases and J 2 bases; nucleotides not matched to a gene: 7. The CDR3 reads CASSSGLAANTGELFF. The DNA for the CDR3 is TGTGCCAGCAGCTCGGGTCTAGCGGCAAACACCGGGGAGCTGTTTTTT. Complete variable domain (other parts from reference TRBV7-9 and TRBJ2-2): DTGVSQNPRHKITKRGQNVTFRCDPISEHNRLYWYRQTLGQGPEFLTYFQNEAQLEKSRLLSDRFSAERPKGSFSTLEIQRTEQGDSAMYLCASSSGLAANTGELFFGEGSRLTVL.

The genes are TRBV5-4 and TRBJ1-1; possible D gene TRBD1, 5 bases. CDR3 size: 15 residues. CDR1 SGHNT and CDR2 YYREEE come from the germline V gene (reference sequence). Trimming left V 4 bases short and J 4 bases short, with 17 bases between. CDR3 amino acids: CASSQRLGRGTEAFF. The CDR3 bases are TGTGCCAGCAGCCAGCGCCTCGGGAGGGGCACTGAAGCTTTCTTT.

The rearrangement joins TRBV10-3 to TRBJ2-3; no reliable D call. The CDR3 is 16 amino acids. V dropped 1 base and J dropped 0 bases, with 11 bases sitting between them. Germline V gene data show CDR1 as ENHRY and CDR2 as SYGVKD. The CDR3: CAISELVRSSTDTQYF. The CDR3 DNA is TGTGCCATCAGTGAGTTGGTGCGGTCTAGCACAGATACGCAGTATTTT.

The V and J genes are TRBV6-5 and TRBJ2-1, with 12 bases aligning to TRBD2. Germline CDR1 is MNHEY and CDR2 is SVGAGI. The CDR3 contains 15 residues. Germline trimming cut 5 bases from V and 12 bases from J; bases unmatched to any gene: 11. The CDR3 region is CASSRLAGDLLRQFF. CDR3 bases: TGTGCCAGCAGTCGACTAGCGGGAGACCTTCTGCGGCAGTTCTTC.

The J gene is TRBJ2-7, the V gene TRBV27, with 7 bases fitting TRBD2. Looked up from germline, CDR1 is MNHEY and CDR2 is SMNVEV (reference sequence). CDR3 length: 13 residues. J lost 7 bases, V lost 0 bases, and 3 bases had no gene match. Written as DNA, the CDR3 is TGTGCCAGCAGTTTATCATGGGGGGGAGAGCAGTACTTC. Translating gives CASSLSWGGEQYF.

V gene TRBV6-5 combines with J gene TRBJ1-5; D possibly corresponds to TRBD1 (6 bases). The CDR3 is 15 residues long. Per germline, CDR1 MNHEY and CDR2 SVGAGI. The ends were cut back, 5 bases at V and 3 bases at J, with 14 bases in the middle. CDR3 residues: CASSMDSAINQPQHF. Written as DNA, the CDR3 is TGTGCCAGCAGTATGGACAGTGCAATCAATCAGCCCCAGCATTTT.

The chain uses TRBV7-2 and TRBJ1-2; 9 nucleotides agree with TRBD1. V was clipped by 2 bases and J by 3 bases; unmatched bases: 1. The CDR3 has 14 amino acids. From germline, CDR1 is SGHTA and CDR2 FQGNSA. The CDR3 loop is CASSLRTGDYGYTF. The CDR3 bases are TGTGCCAGCAGCTTAAGGACAGGGGACTATGGCTACACCTTC.

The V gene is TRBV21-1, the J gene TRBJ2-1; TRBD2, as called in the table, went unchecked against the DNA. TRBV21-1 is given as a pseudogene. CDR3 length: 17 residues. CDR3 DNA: TGTGCCAGCAGCAAAGCCTCCGTAGGAGCGGACTACAATGAGCAGTTCTTC. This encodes CASSKASVGADYNEQFF.

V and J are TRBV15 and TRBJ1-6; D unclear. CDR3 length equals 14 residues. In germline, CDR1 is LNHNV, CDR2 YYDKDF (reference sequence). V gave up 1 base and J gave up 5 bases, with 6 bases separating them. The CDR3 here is CATSRVANNSPLHF. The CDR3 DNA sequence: TGTGCCACCAGCAGAGTGGCCAATAATTCACCCCTCCACTTT.

CDR3 in DNA: TGCGCCAGCAGTAGAGCGGGAGGGAGCACAGATACGCAGTATTTT. Translated, it gives CASSRAGGSTDTQYF. The V and J genes are TRBV4-3 and TRBJ2-3, with TRBD2 matching over 10 bases. The CDR3 runs to 15 residues. CDR1 is LGHNA and CDR2 is YSLEER in the germline V gene. V lost 6 bases and J lost 0; bases outside the gene matches: 3.

In DNA form, the CDR3 reads TGTGCCAGCAGAACCCAGGGGGGCGAGCAGTACTTC. This translates into CASRTQGGEQYF. The chain employs TRBV6-5 and TRBJ2-7, with D possibly TRBD1 on 7 matching bases. CDR1 is MNHEY and CDR2 is SVGAGI in the germline V gene. The CDR3 loop spans 12 amino acids. Trimming took off 6 bases at V and 6 bases at J, with 12 bases between the two ends.

CDR3 DNA sequence: TGTGCCAGCAGCTTCGGGGAAGTTCAGCCCCAGCATTTT. This sequence encodes CASSFGEVQPQHF. V usage is TRBV7-2 and J usage is TRBJ1-5, with D hard to call. The CDR3 is made up of 13 amino acids. The V and J ends lost 3 bases and 6 bases respectively, with 9 bases between them. Germline assignment: CDR1 SGHTA and CDR2 FQGNSA.

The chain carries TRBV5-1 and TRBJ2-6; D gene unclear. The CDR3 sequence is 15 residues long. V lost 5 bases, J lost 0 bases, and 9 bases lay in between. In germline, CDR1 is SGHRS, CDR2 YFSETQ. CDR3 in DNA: TGCGCCAGCAGTGATAGTAACTCTGGGGCCAACGTCCTGACTTTC. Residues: CASSDSNSGANVLTF.

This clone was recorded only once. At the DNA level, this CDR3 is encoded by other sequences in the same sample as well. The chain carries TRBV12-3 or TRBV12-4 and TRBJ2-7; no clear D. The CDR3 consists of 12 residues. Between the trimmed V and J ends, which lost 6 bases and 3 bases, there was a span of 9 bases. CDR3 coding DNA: TGTGCCAGCAGCCTGACACTCTACGAGCAGTACTTC. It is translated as CASSLTLYEQYF.

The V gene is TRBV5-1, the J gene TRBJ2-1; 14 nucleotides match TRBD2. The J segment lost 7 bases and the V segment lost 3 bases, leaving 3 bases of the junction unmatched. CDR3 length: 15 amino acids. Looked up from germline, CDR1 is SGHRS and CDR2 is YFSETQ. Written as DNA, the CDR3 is TGCGCCAGCAGCTCGACTAGCGGGAGGGAAAATGAGCAGTTCTTC. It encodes CASSSTSGRENEQFF.

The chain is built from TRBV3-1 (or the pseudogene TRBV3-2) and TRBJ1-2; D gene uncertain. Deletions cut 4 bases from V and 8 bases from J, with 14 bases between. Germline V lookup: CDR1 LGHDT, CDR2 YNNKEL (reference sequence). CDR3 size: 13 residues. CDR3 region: CASSRAYRRGYTF. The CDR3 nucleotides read TGTGCCAGCAGCCGGGCCTATCGACGGGGCTACACCTTC.

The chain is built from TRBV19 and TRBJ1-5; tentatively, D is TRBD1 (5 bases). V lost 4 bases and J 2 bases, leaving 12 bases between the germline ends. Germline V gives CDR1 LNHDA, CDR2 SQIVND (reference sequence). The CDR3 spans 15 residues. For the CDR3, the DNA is TGTGCCAGTAGTAATTCGGGGGGGGGCAATCAGCCCCAGCATTTT. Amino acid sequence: CASSNSGGGNQPQHF.

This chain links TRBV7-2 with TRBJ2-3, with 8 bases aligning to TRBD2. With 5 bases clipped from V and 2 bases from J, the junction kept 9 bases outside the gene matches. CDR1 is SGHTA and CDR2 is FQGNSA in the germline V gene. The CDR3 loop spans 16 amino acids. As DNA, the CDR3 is TGTGCCAGCAGCGCGTCAGCGGGGGCCAACACAGATACGCAGTATTTT. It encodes CASSASAGANTDTQYF.

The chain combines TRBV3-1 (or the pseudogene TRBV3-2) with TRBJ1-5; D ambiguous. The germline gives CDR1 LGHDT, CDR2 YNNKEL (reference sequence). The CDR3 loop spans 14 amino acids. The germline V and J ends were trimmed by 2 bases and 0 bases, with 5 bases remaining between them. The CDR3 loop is CASSQLYSNQPQHF. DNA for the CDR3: TGTGCCAGCAGCCAACTCTATAGCAATCAGCCCCAGCATTTT.

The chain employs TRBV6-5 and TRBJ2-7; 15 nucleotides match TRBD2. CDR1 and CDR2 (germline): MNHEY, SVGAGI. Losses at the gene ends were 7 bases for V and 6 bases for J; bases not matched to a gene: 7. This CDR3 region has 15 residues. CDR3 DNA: TGTGCCAGCATCTTCGGACTAGCGGGAGGGGTCGAGCAGTACTTC. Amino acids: CASIFGLAGGVEQYF.

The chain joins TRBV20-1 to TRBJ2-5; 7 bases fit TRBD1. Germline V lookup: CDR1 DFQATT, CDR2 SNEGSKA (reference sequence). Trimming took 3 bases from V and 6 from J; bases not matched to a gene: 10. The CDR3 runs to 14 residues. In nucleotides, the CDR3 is TGCAGTGCTAGTGACGACAGGGCTGGAAAGACCCAGTACTTC. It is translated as CSASDDRAGKTQYF.

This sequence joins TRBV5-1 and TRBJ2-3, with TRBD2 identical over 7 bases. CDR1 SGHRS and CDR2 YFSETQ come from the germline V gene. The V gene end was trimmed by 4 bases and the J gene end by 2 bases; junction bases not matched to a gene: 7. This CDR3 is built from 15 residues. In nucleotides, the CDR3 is TGCGCCAGCAGCGTTCTAGCGGCCCACACAGATACGCAGTATTTT. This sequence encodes CASSVLAAHTDTQYF.

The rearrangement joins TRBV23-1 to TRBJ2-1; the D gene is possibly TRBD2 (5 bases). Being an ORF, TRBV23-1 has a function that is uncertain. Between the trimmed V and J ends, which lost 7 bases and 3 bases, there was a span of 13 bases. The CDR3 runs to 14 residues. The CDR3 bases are TGCGCCAGCACCCAATCCGGGAACTACAATGAGCAGTTCTTC. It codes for CASTQSGNYNEQFF.